A selection of T cell receptor beta chains follows, all from one sample in a study of blood T cell repertoires in COVID-19. TCRdb keeps only in-frame clones here, not all; method: immunoSEQ multiplex PCR. The sample lists 200,000 to 250,000 clones, around 84% occurring once. Sequences were obtained from peripheral blood. These receptors came from a woman at least 80 years old with active or convalescent COVID-19. CDR3s include the opening cysteine and the closing phenylalanine or tryptophan. D genes are given only for firm matches. Clone size, where shown, is once, few, many, or a class for clones that have expanded.

D gene	V gene	J gene	clone size	CDR3 DNA	CDR3 protein
TRBD2	TRBV9	TRBJ2-5	NA	TGTGCCAGCAGCGTAGCTGGAGCAGCGGGACCCCAAGAGACCCAGTACTTC	CASSVAGAAGPQETQYF
NA	TRBV6-1	TRBJ1-2	few	TGTGCCAGCAGTGAAGCTACGAAGGGGCCCTTGGGAGGCTACACCTTC	CASSEATKGPLGGYTF
NA	TRBV10-3	TRBJ2-7	NA	TGTGCCATCAGTGGCAGGACAGACTACTACGAGCAGTACTTC	CAISGRTDYYEQYF
TRBD1	TRBV7-9	TRBJ2-4	NA	TGTGCCAGCAGCCTAGGGACAGGGGACAAAAACATTCAGTACTTC	CASSLGTGDKNIQYF
NA	TRBV10-2	TRBJ2-1	NA	TGCGCCATCAAGGGTCGGGGAAACAATGAGCAGTTCTTC	CAIKGRGNNEQFF
TRBD1	TRBV30	TRBJ2-7	many	TGTGCCTGGAACAGGGGGCTAAGGGAGCAGTACTTC	CAWNRGLREQYF
TRBD2	TRBV5-4	TRBJ2-1	NA	TGTGCCAGCAGCCCTCCTAGCGGGAGGCCCAAGGAGCAGTTCTTC	CASSPPSGRPKEQFF
NA	TRBV20-1	TRBJ1-2	NA	TGCAGTGCTAGGGGCCTCCCTGGCTACACCTTC	CSARGLPGYTF
NA	TRBV7-2	TRBJ1-3	NA	TGTGCCAGCAGCCAAAGTCTGCGGAAATCTGATGGAAACACCATATATTTT	CASSQSLRKSDGNTIYF
TRBD2	TRBV5-1	TRBJ2-5	NA	TGCGCCAGCAGCTTGACGGCGGGAGGGGGCCAAGAGACCCAGTACTTC	CASSLTAGGGQETQYF
NA	TRBV12-3/TRBV12-4	TRBJ1-5	NA	TGTGCCAGCAGGACAGGTACTTATCAGCCCCAGCATTTT	CASRTGTYQPQHF
TRBD1	TRBV5-4	TRBJ1-1	NA	TGTGCCAGCAGCTTGGGCAGGGGGTCGCACACTGAAGCTTTCTTT	CASSLGRGSHTEAFF
NA	TRBV28	TRBJ2-2	NA	TGTGCCAGCAGTTCAAACACCGGGGAGCTGTTTTTT	CASSSNTGELFF
NA	TRBV14	TRBJ1-4	NA	TGTGCCAGCAGCCAAGGGGCAGCTGAAAAACTGTTTTTT	CASSQGAAEKLFF
NA	TRBV4-3	TRBJ2-7	NA	TGCGCCAGCAGCCAAGGGGCACAGGTCCCATCCTACGAGCAGTACTTC	CASSQGAQVPSYEQYF
NA	TRBV27	TRBJ1-2	NA	TGTGCCAGCAGTCTCCTGGGGGGTTTAGGCTATGGCTACACCTTC	CASSLLGGLGYGYTF
TRBD2	TRBV20-1	TRBJ2-1	NA	TGCAGTGCTAGTCCGGGGCGCTTGGGAGGGAACAATGAGCAGTTCTTC	CSASPGRLGGNNEQFF
TRBD2	TRBV19	TRBJ2-1	NA	TGTGCCAGTAGCGACAAGTTGGCGGGAGTGGCGTTCTTC	CASSDKLAGVAFF
NA	TRBV9	TRBJ1-1	NA	TGTGCCAGCAGCGCCCAGGGTAGTCGCACTGAAGCTTTCTTT	CASSAQGSRTEAFF
TRBD1	TRBV25-1	TRBJ2-2	few	TGTGCCAGCAGGCAGACAGGGAGCACCGGGGAGCTGTTTTTT	CASRQTGSTGELFF
NA	TRBV9	TRBJ2-1	many	TGTGCCAGCAGCGACTATAACAATGAGCAGTTCTTC	CASSDYNNEQFF
NA	TRBV19	TRBJ2-7	NA	TGTGCCAGTACCCCAGGGGGGACTTCCTACGAGCAGTACTTC	CASTPGGTSYEQYF